Below, 18 T cell receptor beta chains from the same sample are listed, as sequenced in a study of shared clonotypes between healthy human individuals. The assay was immunoSEQ multiplex PCR, and TCRdb's table has in-frame clones only and misses some. The profile shows 2 million to 2.5 million clones, approximately 95% of them singletons. Sequencing was carried out using naive CD4+ T cells sorted from blood. Subset defined: CD45RA+ positively selected. The receptors here all came from a man younger than 35 in good health.

The V gene is TRBV30, the J gene TRBJ2-7; D is perhaps TRBD2 (6 bases). Per germline, CDR1 GTSNPN and CDR2 SVGIG (reference sequence). The CDR3 runs 13 residues. Trimming stripped 2 bases from V and 3 bases from J, with 11 bases between. As DNA, the CDR3 is TGTGCCTGGAGTCGGGGGAAGGGCTACGAGCAGTACTTC. It codes for CAWSRGKGYEQYF.

Note on this clone: This CDR3 is also generated by other DNA sequences in the sample. The rearrangement uses TRBV19 and TRBJ1-5, with TRBD1 as a possible D gene (6 bases). The CDR3 is 14 amino acids. CDR1 LNHDA and CDR2 SQIVND come from the germline V gene (reference sequence). V lost 3 bases and J 4 bases, leaving 10 bases between the germline ends. The CDR3: CASSIGQLNQPQHF. CDR3 coding DNA: TGTGCCAGTAGTATCGGACAGCTAAATCAGCCCCAGCATTTT.

The chain is built from TRBV5-1 and TRBJ1-1; 11 bases match TRBD1. V was pared by 4 bases and J by 12 bases, with 5 bases of the junction left unmatched. The CDR3 extends over 12 amino acids. The germline V gene has CDR1 SGHRS and CDR2 YFSETQ. Here the CDR3 DNA reads TGCGCCAGCAGCCCGGGACAGGGGGTGTCTTTCTTT. Translated: CASSPGQGVSFF. The full variable domain, in which reference TRBV5-1 and TRBJ1-1 provide the parts outside the CDR3, is KAGVTQTPRYLIKTRGQQVTLSCSPISGHRSVSWYQQTPGQGLQFLFEYFSETQRNKGNFPGRFSGRQFSNSRSEMNVSTLELGDSALYLCASSPGQGVSFFGQGTRLTVV.

J is TRBJ1-6 and V is TRBV5-6; possibly TRBD1 for D (5 bases). Per germline, CDR1 SGHDT and CDR2 YYEEEE. This CDR3 region has 15 residues. V lost 0 bases to trimming and J lost 7 bases, with 11 bases between them. CDR3 protein: CASSLDQGGNSPLHF. CDR3 sequence (DNA): TGTGCCAGCAGCTTGGATCAGGGCGGGAATTCACCCCTCCACTTT.

V and J are TRBV5-6 and TRBJ2-2, with 12 positions matching TRBD2. The CDR3 is 17 residues long. The ends lost 4 bases at V and 3 bases at J; junction bases unmatched: 7. The germline V gene has CDR1 SGHDT and CDR2 YYEEEE. CDR3 in DNA: TGTGCCAGCAGCAATCACGGACTAGCGGGATACACCGGGGAGCTGTTTTTT. This translates into CASSNHGLAGYTGELFF.

CDR3 sequence (DNA): TGTGCCAGCGGCAAGGGGGGAGGGCGACAGGAGACCCAGTACTTC. It translates to CASGKGGGRQETQYF. V and J are TRBV13 and TRBJ2-5, with a possible D match to TRBD2 (7 bases). Germline V gives CDR1 PRHDT, CDR2 FYEKMQ (reference sequence). V lost 8 bases, J lost 5 bases, and 21 bases lay in between. CDR3 length: 15 residues.

For this clone: A junction end diverges from the germline sequence, so it may reflect a read error. This same CDR3 is encoded by further DNA sequences in the sample. The chain carries TRBV10-1 and TRBJ2-1; 15 positions match TRBD2. This CDR3 spans 16 amino acids. The V gene's germline CDR1 is WNHNN and CDR2 SYGVQD (reference sequence). CDR3 sequence reads: CASSGTSGRAYNEQFF. The CDR3 nucleotides read TGCGCCAGCAGTGGGACTAGCGGGAGGGCCTATAATGAGCAGTTCTTC.

The chain is built from TRBV10-3 and TRBJ1-2; D not certain. Germline V gene sequence: CDR1 ENHRY, CDR2 SYGVKD. The V end was cut by 5 bases, the J end by 3 bases, with 13 bases between. This CDR3 contains 14 residues. Here the CDR3 reads CAISPEVGDYGYTF. The DNA for the CDR3 is TGTGCCATCAGTCCAGAAGTCGGCGACTATGGCTACACCTTC.

This sequence joins TRBV12-5 and TRBJ2-7, with D maybe TRBD2 (6 bases). This CDR3 is built from 15 residues. Germline CDR1 LGHNT, CDR2 FRNRAP. Trimming removed 1 base from V and 2 bases from J, with 12 bases in between. For the CDR3, the DNA is TGTGCTAGTGGTTTGGGGCTAGCGTCTACCTACGAGCAGTACTTC. This gives the protein CASGLGLASTYEQYF.

The chain uses TRBV18 and TRBJ2-3; D perhaps matches TRBD1 (6 bases). The V gene lost 4 bases and the J gene lost 2 bases, with 10 bases spanning the gap. The CDR3 contains 14 residues. Germline V lookup: CDR1 KGHSH, CDR2 LQKENI. The CDR3 nucleotides read TGTGCCAGCTCACGGGACAAGTACACAGATACGCAGTATTTT. It translates to CASSRDKYTDTQYF.

The V call is TRBV28, the J call TRBJ1-6, with no clear D. The CDR3 is 17 amino acids. CDR1 MDHEN and CDR2 SYDVKM come from the germline V gene. Trimming removed 6 bases at V and 1 base at J, with 16 bases between. The CDR3 spells CASRNTGTPSYNSPLHF. DNA for the CDR3: TGTGCCAGCAGAAATACGGGAACACCATCCTATAATTCACCCCTCCACTTT.

The V call is TRBV6-1, the J call TRBJ1-5; D uncertain. Germline values: CDR1 MNHNS, CDR2 SASEGT. Trimming removed 4 bases from V and 9 bases from J, with 19 bases in between. This CDR3 is built from 15 residues. The CDR3 DNA is TGTGCCAGCAGTGTGAACCGCCAAATCATTCCGCCCCAGCATTTT. Translation: CASSVNRQIIPPQHF.

The CDR3 is CASSKAQADTYEQYF. CDR3 sequence (DNA): TGTGCCAGCAGCAAAGCGCAGGCAGACACCTACGAGCAGTACTTC. The V call is TRBV21-1, the J call TRBJ2-7; the table's D call of TRBD1 was not tested on the DNA. TRBV21-1 is a known pseudogene. The CDR3 extends over 15 amino acids.

The chain combines TRBV11-2 with TRBJ2-7; D unclear. Germline V gene lookup returns CDR1 SGHAT and CDR2 FQNNGV. V lost 5 bases and J 1 base, leaving 12 bases between the germline ends. This CDR3 contains 14 residues. DNA for the CDR3: TGTGCCAGCAGCAATAGGGCAGCATCCTACGAGCAGTACTTC. The encoded protein is CASSNRAASYEQYF.

The chain carries TRBV5-1 and TRBJ1-5; D remains ambiguous. The ends were cut back, 0 bases at V and 3 bases at J, with 10 bases in the middle. Per the germline V gene, CDR1 is SGHRS and CDR2 is YFSETQ. The CDR3 has 15 residues. The CDR3 DNA reads as TGCGCCAGCAGCTTGGATCCCGGACCCAATCAGCCCCAGCATTTT. Its translation: CASSLDPGPNQPQHF.

The V and J genes are TRBV5-1 and TRBJ2-7, with no clear D. This CDR3 contains 16 residues. Trimming cost V 3 bases and J 0 bases, with 16 bases left between them. The V gene's germline CDR1 is SGHRS and CDR2 YFSETQ. The chain's CDR3 is CASSSGAAIRSYEQYF. CDR3 coding DNA: TGCGCCAGCAGCTCGGGCGCAGCAATTCGCTCCTACGAGCAGTACTTC.

V usage is TRBV5-4 and J usage is TRBJ2-6, with unresolved D. The CDR3 consists of 16 residues. The ends were cut back, 0 bases at V and 0 bases at J, with 7 bases in the middle. CDR1 is SGHNT and CDR2 is YYREEE in the germline V gene (reference sequence). DNA of the CDR3: TGTGCCAGCAGCTTGGCCAGGAGCTCTGGGGCCAACGTCCTGACTTTC. Its protein is CASSLARSSGANVLTF. Full variable domain (remainder filled in from reference TRBV5-4 and TRBJ2-6): ETGVTQSPTHLIKTRGQQVTLRCSSQSGHNTVSWYQQALGQGPQFIFQYYREEENGRGNFPPRFSGLQFPNYSSELNVNALELDDSALYLCASSLARSSGANVLTFGAGSRLTVL.

The chain combines TRBV11-2 with TRBJ1-1, with D maybe TRBD1 (5 bases). The germline V gene has CDR1 SGHAT and CDR2 FQNNGV. V was trimmed by 3 bases and J by 3 bases, leaving 14 bases between them. CDR3 length: 15 residues. The DNA for the CDR3 is TGTGCCAGCAGCTTTCGGGGGGTGGTGGACACTGAAGCTTTCTTT. It is translated as CASSFRGVVDTEAFF.